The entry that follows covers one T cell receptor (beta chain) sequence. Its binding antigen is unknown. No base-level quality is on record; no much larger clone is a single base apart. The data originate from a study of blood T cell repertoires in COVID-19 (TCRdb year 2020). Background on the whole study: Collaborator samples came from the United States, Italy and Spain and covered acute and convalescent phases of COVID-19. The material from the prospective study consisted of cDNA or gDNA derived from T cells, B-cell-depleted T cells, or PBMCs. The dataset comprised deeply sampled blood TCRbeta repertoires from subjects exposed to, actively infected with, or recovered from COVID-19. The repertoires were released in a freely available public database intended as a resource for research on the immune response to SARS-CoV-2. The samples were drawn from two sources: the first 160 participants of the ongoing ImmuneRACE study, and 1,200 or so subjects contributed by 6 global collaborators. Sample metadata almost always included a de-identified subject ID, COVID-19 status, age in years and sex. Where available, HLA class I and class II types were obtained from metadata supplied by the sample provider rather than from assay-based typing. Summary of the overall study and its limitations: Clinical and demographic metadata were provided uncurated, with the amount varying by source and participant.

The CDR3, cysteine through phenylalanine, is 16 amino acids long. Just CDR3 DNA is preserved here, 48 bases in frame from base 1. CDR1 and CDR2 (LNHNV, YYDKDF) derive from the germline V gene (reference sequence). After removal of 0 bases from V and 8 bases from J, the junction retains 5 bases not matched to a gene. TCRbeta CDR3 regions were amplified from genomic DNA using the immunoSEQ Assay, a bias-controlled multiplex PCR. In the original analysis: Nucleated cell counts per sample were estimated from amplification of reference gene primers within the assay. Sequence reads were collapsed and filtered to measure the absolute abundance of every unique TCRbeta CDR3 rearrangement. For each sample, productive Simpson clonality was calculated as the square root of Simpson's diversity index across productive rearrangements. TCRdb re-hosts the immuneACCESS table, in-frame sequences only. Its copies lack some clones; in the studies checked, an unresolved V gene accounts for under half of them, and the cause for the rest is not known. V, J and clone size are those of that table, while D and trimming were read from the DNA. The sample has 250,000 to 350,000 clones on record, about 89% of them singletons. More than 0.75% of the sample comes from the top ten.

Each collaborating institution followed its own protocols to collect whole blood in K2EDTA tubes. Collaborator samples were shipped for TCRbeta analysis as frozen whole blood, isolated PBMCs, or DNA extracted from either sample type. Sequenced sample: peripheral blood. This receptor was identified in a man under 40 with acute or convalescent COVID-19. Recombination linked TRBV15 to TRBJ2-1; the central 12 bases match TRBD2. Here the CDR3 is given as CATSRDLAGGFDEQFF. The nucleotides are TGTGCCACCAGCAGAGATCTAGCGGGAGGGTTTGATGAGCAGTTCTTC.